This T cell receptor beta chain is drawn from a study of shared clonotypes between healthy human individuals. In the authors' methods: In the immunoSEQ data, sequences were junction-only and lacked quality scores, so filtering differed. Measured with immunoSEQ multiplex PCR; TCRdb has only the in-frame clones, and not every one. V, J and clone size were drawn from that table, and D and trimming were deduced from the DNA. This table has about 1,900,000 clones, approximately 94% appearing once. As regards this clone: Its target is unknown.

General study results and limits: Roughly 5% of naive CD4 clonotypes were shared across four donors. Researchers found naive subsets generally carried larger estimated richness than memory subsets. An effect of sequencing depth on clonotype sharing among donors was expected.

In the naive CD8 group, cells lacked CD45RO and were positively selected for CCR7, so terminally differentiated effector memory CD45RA+ cells were left out. The TCR comes from a man aged 18 to 29 in good health. The sequencing sample was made of naive CD8+ T cells sorted from blood.

In nucleotides, the CDR3 is TGCAGCGCACCGGGACAGGGGAACGAGCAGTACTTC. Protein sequence: CSAPGQGNEQYF. The chain couples TRBV29-1 to TRBJ2-7, with TRBD1 matching 10 bases. The germline V gene encodes CDR1 SQVTM and CDR2 ANQGSEA. The CDR3 contains 12 residues. Germline trimming cut 7 bases from V and 5 bases from J; bases unmatched to any gene: 5.